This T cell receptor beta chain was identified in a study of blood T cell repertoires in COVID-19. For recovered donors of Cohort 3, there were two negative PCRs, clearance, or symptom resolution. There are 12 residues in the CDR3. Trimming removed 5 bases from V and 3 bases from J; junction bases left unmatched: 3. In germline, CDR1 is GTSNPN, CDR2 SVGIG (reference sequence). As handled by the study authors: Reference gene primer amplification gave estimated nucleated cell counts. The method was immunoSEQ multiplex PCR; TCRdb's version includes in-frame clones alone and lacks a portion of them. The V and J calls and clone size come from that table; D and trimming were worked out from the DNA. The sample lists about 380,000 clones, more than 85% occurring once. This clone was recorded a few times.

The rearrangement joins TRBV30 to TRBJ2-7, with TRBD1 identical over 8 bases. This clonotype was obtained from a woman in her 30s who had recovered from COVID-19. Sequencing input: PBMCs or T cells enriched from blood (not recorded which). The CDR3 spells CAWDGQGYEQYF. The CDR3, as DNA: TGTGCCTGGGATGGACAGGGCTACGAGCAGTACTTC.